The rows below give T cell receptor beta chains drawn from one sample of a study of Ad26.COV2.S vaccination and SARS-CoV-2 variants. The repertoire was sequenced with immunoSEQ multiplex PCR; TCRdb's copy has only in-frame clones and lacks some. The sample has 350,000 to 500,000 clones, about 88% seen once. The sample was peripheral blood, taken in a trial of Ad26.COV2.S vaccine versus placebo. Receptors were obtained from a person aged 18-65 years who received the Ad26.COV2.S COVID-19 vaccine or a placebo. The conserved cysteine and the conserved F or W are not part of the CDR3 here. Expanded clones are given a class, and other clones once, few, many or no size at all.

>TRBV20-1|-|TRBJ2-1
SASLTSGYNEQF
>TRBV7-9|-|TRBJ2-2
ASSPLAGGRRTGELF
>TRBV4-1|once|TRBJ1-4
ASSLTGGSTNEKLF
>TRBV6-5|-|TRBJ2-1
ASSTGTGLF
>TRBV28|-|TRBJ2-3
ASSPRPVDTQY
>TRBV5-6|once|TRBJ1-2
ASRAGQGPGYT
>TRBV4-3|-|TRBJ1-2
ASSPRTVVTRGYT
>TRBV6-5|-|TRBJ2-3
ATRTSGTDTQY
>TRBV19|-|TRBJ2-2
AYVSPSGRVLTGELF
>TRBV5-4|-|TRBJ1-1
ASSFPKEEAF
>TRBV19|-|TRBJ2-2
ASSIKRPGELF
>TRBV6-5|-|TRBJ1-2
ASSYSRGPFGYT
>TRBV2|few|TRBJ1-2
ASSRGQGDYGYT
>TRBV4-3|-|TRBJ2-4
ANRLRSNIQY
>TRBV6-1|-|TRBJ2-4
ASSEIATVAKNIQY
>TRBV6-2/TRBV6-3|-|TRBJ1-2
ASSYSISSGYPGYT
>TRBV6-5|-|TRBJ1-6
ASSPRGGISPLH
>TRBV6-5|-|TRBJ2-1
ASMGLAAGGEQF
>TRBV25-1|-|TRBJ2-1
ASSDRGTSGIGEQF
>TRBV5-1|-|TRBJ1-6
ASSPQGAEPLH
>TRBV28|-|TRBJ1-4
ASRPTDHNEKLF
>TRBV9|-|TRBJ1-6
ASSVEAGNYNSPLH
>TRBV7-7|-|TRBJ2-7
ASAGGAGASYEQY
>TRBV9|-|TRBJ2-3
ASSRNAPGTDTQY
>TRBV5-4|-|TRBJ2-5
ASSLDRQETQY
>TRBV27|few|TRBJ2-3
ASRRDSTDTQY
>TRBV27|once|TRBJ2-1
ASRSGAGSYNEQF
>TRBV5-6|-|TRBJ1-1
ASSLNTEAF
>TRBV5-1|-|TRBJ1-4
ASRYGASGEKLF